Listed below are T cell receptor beta chains from one sample, sequenced in a study of blood T cell repertoires in COVID-19. Clones were read by immunoSEQ multiplex PCR, and TCRdb kept only the in-frame ones, dropping some. In the table there are some 180,000 clones, approximately 91% of which are singletons. The sample taken for sequencing was peripheral blood. These receptor sequences come from a middle-aged man with acute or convalescent COVID-19. The CDR3 runs from the conserved cysteine through the conserved F or W. The D gene is left open where the match is weak. Clone size appears in some rows only: once, few, many, or a class for an expanded clone.

J gene: TRBJ1-2
V gene: TRBV6-5
clone size: NA
D gene: NA
CDR3 DNA: TGTGCCAGCAGCCCGGACAGCCGCCTCTATGGCTACACCTTC
CDR3 protein: CASSPDSRLYGYTF

J gene: TRBJ1-2
V gene: TRBV5-8
clone size: once
D gene: TRBD1
CDR3 DNA: TGTGCCAGCAGCTTGGAGGGGACAGGGACCTATGGCTACACCTTC
CDR3 protein: CASSLEGTGTYGYTF

J gene: TRBJ1-5
V gene: TRBV11-3
clone size: NA
D gene: NA
CDR3 DNA: TGTGCCAGCAGCTTAGATCGGTACAGGGATTCTCAGCCCCAGCATTTT
CDR3 protein: CASSLDRYRDSQPQHF

J gene: TRBJ2-1
V gene: TRBV19
clone size: NA
D gene: NA
CDR3 DNA: TGTGCCAGTAGTATGCGGGGGCTACCGAGCTCCTACAATGAGCAGTTCTTC
CDR3 protein: CASSMRGLPSSYNEQFF

J gene: TRBJ2-7
V gene: TRBV7-2
clone size: NA
D gene: TRBD1
CDR3 DNA: TGTGCCAGCAGCTTAGTAGTGGACAGGTACAACTACGAGCAGTACTTC
CDR3 protein: CASSLVVDRYNYEQYF

J gene: TRBJ2-7
V gene: TRBV6-2/TRBV6-3
clone size: NA
D gene: TRBD2
CDR3 DNA: TGTGCCAGCAGTTACGGTCTAGCGGGCTCCTACGAGCAGTACTTC
CDR3 protein: CASSYGLAGSYEQYF

J gene: TRBJ2-5
V gene: TRBV9
clone size: NA
D gene: TRBD2
CDR3 DNA: TGTGCCAGCAGCGTAGGGGCTAGCGGAGGAGAGACCCAGTACTTC
CDR3 protein: CASSVGASGGETQYF

J gene: TRBJ2-2
V gene: TRBV10-1
clone size: NA
D gene: NA
CDR3 DNA: TGCGCCAGCAGGGGTAGCGGCGAGAACACCGGGGAGCTGTTTTTT
CDR3 protein: CASRGSGENTGELFF

J gene: TRBJ1-4
V gene: TRBV27
clone size: NA
D gene: TRBD1
CDR3 DNA: TGTGCCAGCAGTCCTAGACAGGGGTGGTTTGATGAAAAACTGTTTTTT
CDR3 protein: CASSPRQGWFDEKLFF

J gene: TRBJ2-1
V gene: TRBV4-2
clone size: NA
D gene: NA
CDR3 DNA: TGTGCCAGCAGCCAAGTGGCCAGCTCCTACAATGAGCAGTTCTTC
CDR3 protein: CASSQVASSYNEQFF

J gene: TRBJ1-6
V gene: TRBV28
clone size: NA
D gene: NA
CDR3 DNA: TGTGCCAGCAGTTCTTCCCAGTCCCGCTATAATTCACCCCTCCACTTT
CDR3 protein: CASSSSQSRYNSPLHF

J gene: TRBJ2-7
V gene: TRBV19
clone size: NA
D gene: NA
CDR3 DNA: TGTGCCAGTAGTATAGATCCTGACAGCTCCTACGAGCAGTACTTC
CDR3 protein: CASSIDPDSSYEQYF

J gene: TRBJ1-2
V gene: TRBV7-2
clone size: NA
D gene: TRBD1
CDR3 DNA: TGTGCCAGCAGCCATAATACTTGGGGGGACAGGGGAGGCGGCTACACCTTC
CDR3 protein: CASSHNTWGDRGGGYTF

J gene: TRBJ1-1
V gene: TRBV11-2
clone size: NA
D gene: TRBD1
CDR3 DNA: TGTGCCAGCAGCCAAGGCCAGGGGGCTACTTTTTTGGCTGAAGCTTTCTTT
CDR3 protein: CASSQGQGATFLAEAFF

J gene: TRBJ2-1
V gene: TRBV5-1
clone size: NA
D gene: TRBD2
CDR3 DNA: TGCGCCAGCAGCATTAATAGCGGGGGGGTAGATGAGCAGTTCTTC
CDR3 protein: CASSINSGGVDEQFF

J gene: TRBJ1-5
V gene: TRBV6-1
clone size: few
D gene: TRBD1
CDR3 DNA: TGTGCCAGCAGTGAGACAGGGGACAATCAGCCCCAGCATTTT
CDR3 protein: CASSETGDNQPQHF

J gene: TRBJ1-1
V gene: TRBV23-1
clone size: NA
D gene: TRBD1
CDR3 DNA: TGCGCCAGCAGTCAAGACAGGGTTTTGCTCACTGAAGCTTTCTTT
CDR3 protein: CASSQDRVLLTEAFF

J gene: TRBJ2-1
V gene: TRBV19
clone size: NA
D gene: TRBD1
CDR3 DNA: TGTGCCAGTAGTAGGGACAGGGGCGCAGTCTCCTACAATGAGCAGTTCTTC
CDR3 protein: CASSRDRGAVSYNEQFF

J gene: TRBJ2-2
V gene: TRBV18
clone size: NA
D gene: TRBD1
CDR3 DNA: TGTGCCAGCTCTCGAGGGGGCGCAGCCACCGGGGAGCTGTTTTTT
CDR3 protein: CASSRGGAATGELFF

J gene: TRBJ1-5
V gene: TRBV2
clone size: NA
D gene: TRBD1
CDR3 DNA: TGTGCCAGCAGCGAGACAGGGCTACAGCCCCAGCATTTT
CDR3 protein: CASSETGLQPQHF

J gene: TRBJ2-6
V gene: TRBV6-2/TRBV6-3
clone size: NA
D gene: NA
CDR3 DNA: TGTGCCAGCAGTTCTATGTTGTCCTCTGGGGCCAACGTCCTGACTTTC
CDR3 protein: CASSSMLSSGANVLTF

J gene: TRBJ2-7
V gene: TRBV6-5
clone size: NA
D gene: NA
CDR3 DNA: TGTGCCAGCACCCCCCAAGGTGGAGGTCGAACCGAGCAGTACTTC
CDR3 protein: CASTPQGGGRTEQYF

J gene: TRBJ2-7
V gene: TRBV7-8
clone size: NA
D gene: NA
CDR3 DNA: TGTGCCAGCCGAGGCGACTACGAGCAGTACTTC
CDR3 protein: CASRGDYEQYF

J gene: TRBJ2-1
V gene: TRBV19
clone size: NA
D gene: NA
CDR3 DNA: TGTGCCAGTAGTACCCCCCTCTTAAATGAGCAGTTCTTC
CDR3 protein: CASSTPLLNEQFF

J gene: TRBJ1-5
V gene: TRBV19
clone size: NA
D gene: NA
CDR3 DNA: TGTGCCAGTAGTATTAACGGATTCAGGTCGGGCAATCAGCCCCAGCATTTT
CDR3 protein: CASSINGFRSGNQPQHF

J gene: TRBJ2-2
V gene: TRBV9
clone size: NA
D gene: NA
CDR3 DNA: TGTGCCAGCAGCGTAGATAGCAGGGGGGATTACACCGGGGAGCTGTTTTTT
CDR3 protein: CASSVDSRGDYTGELFF

J gene: TRBJ1-4
V gene: TRBV7-7
clone size: NA
D gene: TRBD1
CDR3 DNA: TGTGCTAGCAGCCAGGACAGGTTTGAAAAACTGTTTTTT
CDR3 protein: CASSQDRFEKLFF

J gene: TRBJ2-3
V gene: TRBV5-4
clone size: NA
D gene: TRBD1
CDR3 DNA: TGTGCCAGCAGCCGGGGACAGGGGGCCGTCACAGATACGCAGTATTTT
CDR3 protein: CASSRGQGAVTDTQYF

J gene: TRBJ2-1
V gene: TRBV24-1
clone size: NA
D gene: TRBD2
CDR3 DNA: TGTGCCACCAGTGATTTACGGCTAGCGGGGACCAATGAGCAGTTCTTC
CDR3 protein: CATSDLRLAGTNEQFF

J gene: TRBJ1-5
V gene: TRBV6-2/TRBV6-3
clone size: NA
D gene: TRBD1
CDR3 DNA: TGTGCCAGCAGTCACCACCCCGGGACAGGAAAAGGAAGTAACCAGCCCCAGCATTTT
CDR3 protein: CASSHHPGTGKGSNQPQHF

J gene: TRBJ2-1
V gene: TRBV7-7
clone size: NA
D gene: TRBD1
CDR3 DNA: TGTGCCAGCAGCTCCCGCCCAGGGGGCGCCTACAATGAGCAGTTCTTC
CDR3 protein: CASSSRPGGAYNEQFF